The entry that follows covers one T cell receptor (beta chain) sequence. This record comes from a study of long-term antiretroviral therapy in people with HIV. The run of the v3.0 immunoSEQ assay was at survey level. Measured with immunoSEQ multiplex PCR; TCRdb has only the in-frame clones, and not every one. The sample lists about 23,000 clones, around four fifths seen once, with 9% to 15% in the top ten. This CDR3 is 14 amino acids long. Trimming removed 0 bases from V and 5 bases from J; junction bases left unmatched: 3. Germline assignment: CDR1 PRHDT and CDR2 FYEKMQ (reference sequence). V usage is TRBV13 and J usage is TRBJ2-7, with TRBD1 identical over 8 bases. The starting material was unsorted PBMCs, obtained 1.6 years after starting antiretroviral therapy. The clonotype was recovered from a middle-aged man with HIV. CDR3 sequence reads: CASSLGDRAHEQYF. CDR3 coding DNA: TGTGCCAGCAGCTTAGGGGACAGGGCCCACGAGCAGTACTTC.